This TCR beta chain comes out of a study of CD8+ T cells in alopecia areata. Study summary: Female C3H/HeJ mice aged roughly 7-10 weeks received skin from approximately 6-12-month-old C3H/HeJ donors with spontaneous alopecia. Regarding the study as a whole: With patients, TCR sharing proved less clear than in mice, a difference possibly related to HLA. Clonality was higher in lesional than normal scalp, especially in alopecia totalis/universalis. Resident alphabeta T cells of normal skin are also sequenced in scalp samples.

cDNA reverse transcribed from extracted RNA served as the sequencing template. Generated by immunoSEQ multiplex PCR, the TCRdb table keeps only in-frame clones and is missing some. Altogether roughly 110,000 clones were found in the sample, and no singletons occur. This clone was detected ten times or more. The antigen is not known. All gene names here are mouse names. The sequenced fragment ends 4 residues before the CDR3 boundary, so the rest is inferred from the germline J gene. The CDR3 is made up of 13 amino acids. CDR1 is NSHNY, CDR2 SYGAGN, per germline. The rearrangement joins TRBV13-1 to TRBJ2-2; tentative D call: TRBD1 (6 bases). The specimen was lesional skin. This clonotype was sampled from a C3H/HeJ mouse with alopecia areata. Strain MHC haplotype: H2-k. The CDR3 DNA, read in part, is TGTGCCAGCAGTGACGAACAGGGCGGG. Translation: CASSDEQGG. The full CDR3 protein reads CASSDEQGGQLYF.